The 21 T cell receptor beta chains in this list originate from one sample, sequenced in a study of OX40 agonist ivuxolimab in advanced cancers. Assay: immunoSEQ multiplex PCR; the TCRdb copy retains only in-frame clones and omits some. Of about 78,000 clones listed, about 90% are singletons. The sample here was CD4+ or CD8+ T cells sorted from blood, taken in a trial of the OX40 agonist ivuxolimab. The receptor source for this set is an adult with an advanced solid tumor such as melanoma, head and neck, liver or kidney cancer.

This sequence joins TRBV14 and TRBJ1-2; the match to TRBD1 covers 7 bases. The germline gives CDR1 SGHDN, CDR2 FVKESK. Trimming removed 3 bases from V and 6 bases from J; junction bases left unmatched: 4. CDR3 length: 13 amino acids. The CDR3 region is CASSQSGGDGYTF. In DNA form, the CDR3 reads TGTGCCAGCAGCCAGTCAGGGGGAGATGGCTACACCTTC.

For the CDR3, the DNA is TGTGCCAGCAGGCGCCGGGACTTGGCCGGGGAGCTGTTTTTT. Protein product: CASRRRDLAGELFF. V usage is TRBV7-8 and J usage is TRBJ2-2, with TRBD2 as a possible D gene (6 bases). In germline, CDR1 is SGHVS, CDR2 FQNEAQ. The V and J ends lost 6 bases and 6 bases respectively, with 14 bases between them. The CDR3 consists of 14 residues.

CDR3 sequence: CATSFQGGTEAFF. Written as DNA, the CDR3 is TGTGCCACCAGCTTCCAGGGGGGGACTGAAGCTTTCTTT. The chain uses TRBV15 and TRBJ1-1, with 7 bases that match TRBD1. The CDR3 totals 13 residues. Germline V gene lookup returns CDR1 LNHNV and CDR2 YYDKDF (reference sequence). The V gene end was trimmed by 5 bases and the J gene end by 5 bases; junction bases not matched to a gene: 5.

V is TRBV28 and J is TRBJ1-4; 7 bases map to TRBD1. Per the germline V gene, CDR1 is MDHEN and CDR2 is SYDVKM. The CDR3 sequence is 13 residues long. V dropped 7 bases and J dropped 7; count of bases not matched to a gene: 6. The chain's CDR3 is CASTRRQGEKLFF. Here the CDR3 DNA reads TGTGCCAGCACCAGGCGACAGGGTGAAAAACTGTTTTTT.

The J gene is TRBJ2-7, the V gene TRBV13, with TRBD2 identical over 7 bases. CDR1 is PRHDT and CDR2 is FYEKMQ in the germline V gene (reference sequence). The J segment lost 2 bases and the V segment lost 0 bases, leaving 7 bases of the junction unmatched. The CDR3 runs to 16 residues. The CDR3 sequence is CASSLGFWRGTYEQYF. Here the CDR3 DNA reads TGTGCCAGCAGCTTAGGCTTCTGGCGGGGGACCTACGAGCAGTACTTC.

This chain joins TRBV7-9 and TRBJ2-1; D remains ambiguous. This CDR3 contains 11 residues. V dropped 2 bases and J dropped 8 bases, with 4 bases sitting between them. Germline-derived CDR1 and CDR2 are SEHNR and FQNEAQ (reference sequence). This CDR3 is CASSLQYEQFF. DNA for the CDR3: TGTGCCAGCAGCTTACAGTATGAGCAGTTCTTC. Using reference TRBV7-9 and TRBJ2-1 for the parts outside the CDR3, the full variable domain is DTGVSQNPRHKITKRGQNVTFRCDPISEHNRLYWYRQTLGQGPEFLTYFQNEAQLEKSRLLSDRFSAERPKGSFSTLEIQRTEQGDSAMYLCASSLQYEQFFGPGTRLTVL.

The V call is TRBV7-9, the J call TRBJ1-1; perhaps TRBD1 as D (6 bases). Germline V lookup: CDR1 SEHNR, CDR2 FQNEAQ (reference sequence). The CDR3 covers 14 residues. V was trimmed by 1 base and J by 5 bases, leaving 11 bases between them. The CDR3: CASSLDRDETEAFF. The CDR3 nucleotides are TGTGCCAGCAGCTTAGACAGGGATGAAACTGAAGCTTTCTTT.

Here the CDR3 DNA reads TGTGCCAGCAGCGTAGAGCCTCAAGGGGGGAATGAGCAGTTCTTC. Translated, it gives CASSVEPQGGNEQFF. The chain has TRBV9 and TRBJ2-1; TRBD1 or TRBD2 may be the D gene (6 bases each). CDR1 is SGDLS and CDR2 is YYNGEE in the germline V gene. V lost 0 bases and J lost 7, with 14 bases in between. The CDR3 has 15 residues.

The rearrangement links TRBV28 to TRBJ2-2, with D possibly being TRBD1 (5 bases). Trimming stripped 6 bases from V and 3 bases from J, with 14 bases between. Germline CDR1 is MDHEN and CDR2 is SYDVKM. The CDR3 sequence is 15 residues long. This CDR3 is CASRRFQGDTGELFF. The CDR3, as DNA: TGTGCCAGCAGGCGTTTTCAGGGCGACACCGGGGAGCTGTTTTTT.

The V and J genes are TRBV29-1 and TRBJ1-5; no firm D call. The CDR3 has 13 residues. Germline V CDR1 and CDR2: SQVTM, ANQGSEA. V was trimmed by 4 bases and J by 7 bases, leaving 14 bases between them. The CDR3: CSVGADLGQPQHF. CDR3 nucleotide sequence: TGCAGCGTTGGTGCAGATCTGGGGCAGCCCCAGCATTTT.

The chain uses TRBV7-8 and TRBJ1-5; 8 nucleotides align to TRBD1. The CDR3 contains 16 residues. V shed 1 base and J 2 bases; nucleotides not matched to a gene: 4. Germline CDR1 SGHVS, CDR2 FQNEAQ. This CDR3 reads CASSLGQGAGNQPQHF. In DNA, the CDR3 is TGTGCCAGCAGCTTAGGGCAGGGGGCAGGCAATCAGCCCCAGCATTTT.

The chain uses TRBV5-4 and TRBJ1-1; D remains ambiguous. This CDR3 spans 13 amino acids. Germline V CDR1 and CDR2: SGHNT, YYREEE (reference sequence). The V and J ends lost 0 bases and 1 base respectively, with 4 bases between them. The CDR3 is CASSLGPNTEAFF. CDR3 DNA sequence: TGTGCCAGCAGCTTGGGCCCGAACACTGAAGCTTTCTTT.

The chain has TRBV11-2 and TRBJ2-7; D uncertain. The CDR3 runs 15 residues. The V and J ends lost 8 bases and 2 bases respectively, with 19 bases between them. Germline values: CDR1 SGHAT, CDR2 FQNNGV. The chain's CDR3 is CASHRVPGRTYEQYF. Here the CDR3 DNA reads TGTGCCAGCCACCGGGTACCCGGACGGACCTACGAGCAGTACTTC.

The rearrangement links TRBV25-1 to TRBJ1-6; D perhaps matches TRBD1 (5 bases). From germline, CDR1 is MGHDK and CDR2 SYGVNS. CDR3 length equals 18 residues. With 4 bases removed from V and 5 bases from J, the gap between germline ends came to 21 bases. The CDR3 coding sequence is TGTGCCAGCAGTGTGGGCGGGGCCCCAACTGAGAATAATTCACCCCTCCACTTT. Translated: CASSVGGAPTENNSPLHF. Full variable domain (remainder filled in from reference TRBV25-1 and TRBJ1-6): EADIYQTPRYLVIGTGKKITLECSQTMGHDKMYWYQQDPGMELHLIHYSYGVNSTEKGDLSSESTVSRIRTEHFPLTLESARPSHTSQYLCASSVGGAPTENNSPLHFGNGTRLTVT.

This clone appeared once. This rearrangement joins TRBV5-1 to TRBJ2-2; TRBD2 aligns across 7 bases. The CDR3 has 16 residues. Losses at the gene ends were 2 bases for V and 7 bases for J; bases not matched to a gene: 11. Germline assignment: CDR1 SGHRS and CDR2 YFSETQ. Here the CDR3 DNA reads TGCGCCAGCAGCTTCTCCCCGGGACTATCCGGCGGGGAGCTGTTTTTT. Protein product: CASSFSPGLSGGELFF.

V and J are TRBV11-1 and TRBJ1-1; D not resolved. Germline V CDR1 and CDR2: SGHAT, FQDESV (reference sequence). The V gene lost 5 bases and the J gene lost 3 bases, with 16 bases spanning the gap. The CDR3 extends over 15 amino acids. This CDR3 is CASSTRTGTDTEAFF. CDR3 nucleotides: TGTGCCAGCAGCACCAGGACTGGAACGGACACTGAAGCTTTCTTT.

The chain has TRBV5-5 and TRBJ2-1, with 10 nucleotides matching TRBD1. The CDR3 length is 17 residues. Per the germline V gene, CDR1 is SGHKS and CDR2 is YYEKEE (reference sequence). V shed 3 bases and J 4 bases; nucleotides not matched to a gene: 10. CDR3 sequence: CASSSQGGTGAYNEQFF. CDR3 bases: TGTGCCAGCAGCTCACAAGGGGGGACAGGGGCTTACAATGAGCAGTTCTTC.

The chain employs TRBV6-1 and TRBJ1-2, with 8 bases identical to TRBD1. Germline values: CDR1 MNHNS, CDR2 SASEGT. With V trimmed by 6 bases and J by 7 bases, 4 bases remained unmatched. The CDR3 contains 12 residues. Written as DNA, the CDR3 is TGTGCCAGCAGAAGTGGACAGGGTGGCTACACCTTC. Its translation is CASRSGQGGYTF.

This clone showed up just once. The gene calls are TRBV5-1 and TRBJ2-6; no definite D call. CDR1 and CDR2 (germline): SGHRS, YFSETQ. Trimming took 4 bases from V and 2 from J, leaving 7 bases between them. The CDR3 extends over 14 amino acids. DNA for the CDR3: TGCGCCAGCAGCCCGACCGCTGGGGCCAACGTCCTGACTTTC. It is translated as CASSPTAGANVLTF.

This clone is a singleton in its sample. The J gene is TRBJ2-5, the V gene TRBV6-1, with D maybe TRBD2 (5 bases). V dropped 11 bases and J dropped 1 base, with 14 bases sitting between them. The germline V gene has CDR1 MNHNS and CDR2 SASEGT. The CDR3 sequence is 13 residues long. Here the CDR3 reads CAGLAGGQETQYF. The CDR3 nucleotides read TGTGCCGGGCTTGCGGGCGGCCAAGAGACCCAGTACTTC.

The genes are TRBV2 and TRBJ2-6; tentatively, D is TRBD1 or TRBD2 (5 bases each). This CDR3 has 16 amino acids. Germline CDR1 and CDR2: SNHLY and FYNNEI. V lost 6 bases, J lost 0 bases, and 12 bases lay in between. In nucleotides, the CDR3 is TGTGCCAGCAGGGGGACGACAAGCTCTGGGGCCAACGTCCTGACTTTC. Translating gives CASRGTTSSGANVLTF.